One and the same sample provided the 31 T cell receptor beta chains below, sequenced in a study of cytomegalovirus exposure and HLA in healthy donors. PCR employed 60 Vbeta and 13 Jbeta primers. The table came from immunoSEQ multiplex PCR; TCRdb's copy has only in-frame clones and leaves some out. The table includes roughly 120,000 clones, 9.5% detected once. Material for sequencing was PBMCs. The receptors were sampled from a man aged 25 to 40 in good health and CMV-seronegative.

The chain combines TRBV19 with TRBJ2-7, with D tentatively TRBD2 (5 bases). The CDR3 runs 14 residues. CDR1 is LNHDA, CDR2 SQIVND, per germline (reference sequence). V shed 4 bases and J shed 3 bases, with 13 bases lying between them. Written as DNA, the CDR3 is TGTGCCAGTAGTAACCCGGGATCACTCTACGAGCAGTACTTC. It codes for CASSNPGSLYEQYF.

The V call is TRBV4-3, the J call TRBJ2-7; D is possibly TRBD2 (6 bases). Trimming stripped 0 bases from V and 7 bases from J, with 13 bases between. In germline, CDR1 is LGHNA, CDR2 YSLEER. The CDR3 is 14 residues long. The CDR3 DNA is TGCGCCAGCAGCCAAGATCGGAGGGTAGGTGAGCAGTACTTC. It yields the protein CASSQDRRVGEQYF.

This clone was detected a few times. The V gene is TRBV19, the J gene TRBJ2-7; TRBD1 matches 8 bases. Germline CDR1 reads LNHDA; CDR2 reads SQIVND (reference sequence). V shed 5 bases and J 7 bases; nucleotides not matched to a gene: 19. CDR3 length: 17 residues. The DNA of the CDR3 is TGTGCCAGTAGTTCTCAAGCCGGGACAGGATCCCTTCGGGAGCAGTACTTC. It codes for CASSSQAGTGSLREQYF.

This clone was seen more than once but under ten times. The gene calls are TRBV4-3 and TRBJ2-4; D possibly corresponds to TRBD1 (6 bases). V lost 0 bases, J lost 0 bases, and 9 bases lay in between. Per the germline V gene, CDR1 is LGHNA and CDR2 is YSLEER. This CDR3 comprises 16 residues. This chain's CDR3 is CASSQDRGQAKNIQYF. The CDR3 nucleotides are TGCGCCAGCAGCCAAGACAGGGGCCAAGCCAAAAACATTCAGTACTTC.

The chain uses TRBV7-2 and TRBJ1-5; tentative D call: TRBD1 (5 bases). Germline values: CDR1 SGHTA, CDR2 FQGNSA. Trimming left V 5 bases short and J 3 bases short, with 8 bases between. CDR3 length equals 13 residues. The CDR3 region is CASSRQYNQPQHF. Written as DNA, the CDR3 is TGTGCCAGCAGCCGACAGTACAATCAGCCCCAGCATTTT. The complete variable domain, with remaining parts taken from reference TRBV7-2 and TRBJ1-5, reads GAGVSQSPSNKVTEKGKDVELRCDPISGHTALYWYRQSLGQGLEFLIYFQGNSAPDKSGLPSDRFSAERTGGSVSTLTIQRTQQEDSAVYLCASSRQYNQPQHFGDGTRLSIL.

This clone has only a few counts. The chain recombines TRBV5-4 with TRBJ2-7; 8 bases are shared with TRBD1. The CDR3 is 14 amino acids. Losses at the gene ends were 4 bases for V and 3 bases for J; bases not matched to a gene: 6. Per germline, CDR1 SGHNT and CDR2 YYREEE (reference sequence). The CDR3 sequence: CASSTRDRHYEQYF. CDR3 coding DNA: TGTGCCAGCAGCACCCGGGACAGGCACTACGAGCAGTACTTC. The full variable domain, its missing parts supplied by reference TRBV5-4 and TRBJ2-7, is ETGVTQSPTHLIKTRGQQVTLRCSSQSGHNTVSWYQQALGQGPQFIFQYYREEENGRGNFPPRFSGLQFPNYSSELNVNALELDDSALYLCASSTRDRHYEQYFGPGTRLTVT.

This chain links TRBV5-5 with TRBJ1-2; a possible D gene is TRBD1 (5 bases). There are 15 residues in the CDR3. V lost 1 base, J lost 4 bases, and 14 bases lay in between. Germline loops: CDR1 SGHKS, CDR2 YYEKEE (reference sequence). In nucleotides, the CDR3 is TGTGCCAGCAGCTTGTCCATGCAGGGAAGCTATGGCTACACCTTC. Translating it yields CASSLSMQGSYGYTF. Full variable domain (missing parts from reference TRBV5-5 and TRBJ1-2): DAGVTQSPTHLIKTRGQQVTLRCSPISGHKSVSWYQQVLGQGPQFIFQYYEKEERGRGNFPDRFSARQFPNYSSELNVNALLLGDSALYLCASSLSMQGSYGYTFGSGTRLTVV.

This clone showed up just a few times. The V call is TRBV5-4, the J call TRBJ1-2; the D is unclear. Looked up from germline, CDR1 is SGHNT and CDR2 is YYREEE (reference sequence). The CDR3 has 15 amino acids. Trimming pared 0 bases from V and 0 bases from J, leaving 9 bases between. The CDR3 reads CASSLELNSNYGYTF. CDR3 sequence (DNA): TGTGCCAGCAGCTTGGAACTCAACTCTAACTATGGCTACACCTTC. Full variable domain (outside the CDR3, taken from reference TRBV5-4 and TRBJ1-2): ETGVTQSPTHLIKTRGQQVTLRCSSQSGHNTVSWYQQALGQGPQFIFQYYREEENGRGNFPPRFSGLQFPNYSSELNVNALELDDSALYLCASSLELNSNYGYTFGSGTRLTVV.

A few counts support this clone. CDR3 protein: CASSKTGNGYTF. Here the CDR3 DNA reads TGCGCCAGCAGTAAGACAGGGAATGGCTACACCTTC. This chain links TRBV5-1 with TRBJ1-2, with 7 bases that match TRBD1. The germline V gene encodes CDR1 SGHRS and CDR2 YFSETQ. Trimming cost V 5 bases and J 6 bases; bases outside gene matches: 4. This CDR3 has 12 residues.

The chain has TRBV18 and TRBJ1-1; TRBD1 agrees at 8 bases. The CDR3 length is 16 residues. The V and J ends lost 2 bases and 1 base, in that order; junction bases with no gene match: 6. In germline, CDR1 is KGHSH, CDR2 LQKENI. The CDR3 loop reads CASSPGQGARNTEAFF. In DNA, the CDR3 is TGTGCCAGCTCACCAGGTCAGGGGGCAAGGAACACTGAAGCTTTCTTT. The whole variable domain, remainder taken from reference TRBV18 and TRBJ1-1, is NAGVMQNPRHLVRRRGQEARLRCSPMKGHSHVYWYRQLPEEGLKFMVYLQKENIIDESGMPKERFSAEFPKEGPSILRIQQVVRGDSAAYFCASSPGQGARNTEAFFGQGTRLTVV.

Here the CDR3 reads CASSQDLAGGPHNEQFF. The CDR3 DNA sequence: TGTGCCAGCAGCCAAGATCTGGCGGGAGGGCCCCACAATGAGCAGTTCTTC. V and J are TRBV4-2 and TRBJ2-1; 9 bases are shared with TRBD2. There are 17 residues in the CDR3. Germline trimming cut 0 bases from V and 5 bases from J; bases unmatched to any gene: 8. From germline, CDR1 is LGHNA and CDR2 YNFKEQ.

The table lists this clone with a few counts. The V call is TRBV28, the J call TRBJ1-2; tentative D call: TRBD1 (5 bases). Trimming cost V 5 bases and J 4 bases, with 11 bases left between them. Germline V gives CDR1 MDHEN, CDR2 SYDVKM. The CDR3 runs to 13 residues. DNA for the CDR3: TGTGCCAGCAGTATCCAGGGAGGCTATGGCTACACCTTC. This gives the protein CASSIQGGYGYTF.

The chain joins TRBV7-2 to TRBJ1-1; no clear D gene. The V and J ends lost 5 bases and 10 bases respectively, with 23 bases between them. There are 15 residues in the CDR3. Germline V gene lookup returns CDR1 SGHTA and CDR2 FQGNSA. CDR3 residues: CASSTSWTSGSAAFF. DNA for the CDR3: TGTGCCAGCAGCACTAGCTGGACCTCCGGGTCGGCAGCTTTCTTT.

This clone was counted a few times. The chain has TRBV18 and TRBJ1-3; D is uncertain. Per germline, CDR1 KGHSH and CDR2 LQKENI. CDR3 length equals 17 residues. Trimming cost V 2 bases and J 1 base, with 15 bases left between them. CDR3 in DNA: TGTGCCAGCTCACCAGGTTTAAGACACCTATCTGGAAACACCATATATTTT. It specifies CASSPGLRHLSGNTIYF.

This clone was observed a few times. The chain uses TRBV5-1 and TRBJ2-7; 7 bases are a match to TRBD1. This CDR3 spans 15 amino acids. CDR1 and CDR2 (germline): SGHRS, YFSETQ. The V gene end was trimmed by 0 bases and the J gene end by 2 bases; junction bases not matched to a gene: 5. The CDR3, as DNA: TGCGCCAGCAGCTTGGCCGGGACAGTGACCTACGAGCAGTACTTC. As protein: CASSLAGTVTYEQYF.

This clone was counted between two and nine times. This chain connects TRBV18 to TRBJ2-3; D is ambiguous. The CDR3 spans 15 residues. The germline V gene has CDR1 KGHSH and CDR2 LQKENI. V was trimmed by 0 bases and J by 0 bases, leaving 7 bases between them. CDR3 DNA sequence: TGTGCCAGCTCACCACCTGGAGTCAGCACAGATACGCAGTATTTT. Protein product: CASSPPGVSTDTQYF.

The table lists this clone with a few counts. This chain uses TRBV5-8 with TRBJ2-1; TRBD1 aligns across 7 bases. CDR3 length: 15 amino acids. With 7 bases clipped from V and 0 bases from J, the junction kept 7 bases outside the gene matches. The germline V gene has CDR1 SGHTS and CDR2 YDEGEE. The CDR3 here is CASGLTGNSYNEQFF. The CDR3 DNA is TGTGCCAGCGGTCTGACAGGGAACTCCTACAATGAGCAGTTCTTC.

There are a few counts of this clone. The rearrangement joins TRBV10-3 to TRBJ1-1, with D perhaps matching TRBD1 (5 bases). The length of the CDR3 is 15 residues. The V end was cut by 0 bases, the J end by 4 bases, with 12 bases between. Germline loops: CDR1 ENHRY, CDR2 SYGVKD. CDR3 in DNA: TGTGCCATCAGTGAGTCGCGGGGCTCGGGCACTGAAGCTTTCTTT. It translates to CAISESRGSGTEAFF.

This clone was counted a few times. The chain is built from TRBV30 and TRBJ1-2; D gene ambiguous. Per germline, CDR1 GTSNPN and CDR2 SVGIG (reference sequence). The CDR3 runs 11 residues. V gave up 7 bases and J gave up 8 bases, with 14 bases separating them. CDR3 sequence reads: CASAHSGGYTF. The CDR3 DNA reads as TGTGCCTCCGCTCACAGCGGCGGCTACACCTTC.

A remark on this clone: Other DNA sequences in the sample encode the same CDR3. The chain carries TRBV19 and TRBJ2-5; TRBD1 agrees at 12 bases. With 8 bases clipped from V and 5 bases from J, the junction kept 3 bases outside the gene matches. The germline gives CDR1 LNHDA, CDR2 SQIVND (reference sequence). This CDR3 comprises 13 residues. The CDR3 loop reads CASRDRGQETQYF. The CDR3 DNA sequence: TGTGCCAGTCGGGACAGGGGGCAGGAGACCCAGTACTTC.

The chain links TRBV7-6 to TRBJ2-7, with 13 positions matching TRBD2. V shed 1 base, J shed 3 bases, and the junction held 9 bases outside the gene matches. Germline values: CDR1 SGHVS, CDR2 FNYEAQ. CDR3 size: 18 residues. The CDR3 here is CASSLGATSGRESYEQYF. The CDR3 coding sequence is TGTGCCAGCAGCTTAGGGGCTACTAGCGGGAGGGAAAGCTACGAGCAGTACTTC.

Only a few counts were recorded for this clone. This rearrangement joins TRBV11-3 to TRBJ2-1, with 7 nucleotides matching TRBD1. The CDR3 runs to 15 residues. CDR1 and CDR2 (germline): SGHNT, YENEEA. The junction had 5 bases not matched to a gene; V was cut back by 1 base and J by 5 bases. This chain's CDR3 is CASSLGDRQNNEQFF. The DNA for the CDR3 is TGTGCCAGCAGCTTAGGGGACAGACAGAACAATGAGCAGTTCTTC.

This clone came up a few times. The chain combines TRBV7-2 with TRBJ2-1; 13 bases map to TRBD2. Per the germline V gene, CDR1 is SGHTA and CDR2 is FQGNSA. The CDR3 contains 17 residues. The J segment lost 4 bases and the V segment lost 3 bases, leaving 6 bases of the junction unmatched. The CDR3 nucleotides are TGTGCCAGCAGCTTCGCCCCGGGACTAGCGGGGTACAATGAGCAGTTCTTC. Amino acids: CASSFAPGLAGYNEQFF.

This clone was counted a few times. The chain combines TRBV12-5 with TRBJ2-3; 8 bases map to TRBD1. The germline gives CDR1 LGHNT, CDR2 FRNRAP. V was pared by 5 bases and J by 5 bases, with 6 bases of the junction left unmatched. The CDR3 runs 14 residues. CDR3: CASGRGQGGDTQYF. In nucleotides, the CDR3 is TGTGCTAGTGGTCGCGGACAGGGAGGAGATACGCAGTATTTT.

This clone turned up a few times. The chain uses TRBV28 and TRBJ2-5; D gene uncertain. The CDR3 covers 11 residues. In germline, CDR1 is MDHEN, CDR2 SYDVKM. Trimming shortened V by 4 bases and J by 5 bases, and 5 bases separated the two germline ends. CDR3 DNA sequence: TGTGCCAGCAGTTCACAGGAGACCCAGTACTTC. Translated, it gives CASSSQETQYF.

CDR3 protein: CASSGGTSGTGTQYF. Written as DNA, the CDR3 is TGCGCCAGCAGTGGGGGGACTAGCGGTACAGGAACCCAGTACTTC. The chain couples TRBV10-1 to TRBJ2-5; 11 bases map to TRBD2. The junction had 9 bases not matched to a gene; V was cut back by 4 bases and J by 8 bases. Germline loops: CDR1 WNHNN, CDR2 SYGVQD (reference sequence). The CDR3 is 15 amino acids.

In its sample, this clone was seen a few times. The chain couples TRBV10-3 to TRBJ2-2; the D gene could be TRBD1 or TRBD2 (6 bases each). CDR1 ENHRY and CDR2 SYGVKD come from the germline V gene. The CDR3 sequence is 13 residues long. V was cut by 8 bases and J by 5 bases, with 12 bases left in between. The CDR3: CAIGGGLTGELFF. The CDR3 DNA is TGTGCCATCGGTGGGGGGCTTACCGGGGAGCTGTTTTTT.

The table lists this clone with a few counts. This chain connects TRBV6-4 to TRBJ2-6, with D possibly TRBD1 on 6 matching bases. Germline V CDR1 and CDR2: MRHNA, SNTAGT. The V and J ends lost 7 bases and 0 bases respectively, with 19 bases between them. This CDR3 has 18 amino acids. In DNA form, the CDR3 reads TGTGCCAGCATCAACTCGACAGGTAAGATCTCTGGGGCCAACGTCCTGACTTTC. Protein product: CASINSTGKISGANVLTF.

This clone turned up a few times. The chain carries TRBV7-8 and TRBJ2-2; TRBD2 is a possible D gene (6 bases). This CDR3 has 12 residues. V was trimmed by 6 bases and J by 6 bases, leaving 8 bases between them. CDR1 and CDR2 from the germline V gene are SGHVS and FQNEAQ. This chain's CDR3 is CASRGGSGELFF. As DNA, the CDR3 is TGTGCCAGCAGGGGGGGTTCCGGGGAGCTGTTTTTT.

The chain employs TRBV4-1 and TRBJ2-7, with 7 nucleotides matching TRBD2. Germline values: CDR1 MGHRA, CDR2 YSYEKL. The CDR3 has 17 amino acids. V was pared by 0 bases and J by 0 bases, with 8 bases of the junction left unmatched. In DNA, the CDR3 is TGCGCCAGCAGCCAAGATCACCTAGCGGCGAACTCCTACGAGCAGTACTTC. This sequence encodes CASSQDHLAANSYEQYF.

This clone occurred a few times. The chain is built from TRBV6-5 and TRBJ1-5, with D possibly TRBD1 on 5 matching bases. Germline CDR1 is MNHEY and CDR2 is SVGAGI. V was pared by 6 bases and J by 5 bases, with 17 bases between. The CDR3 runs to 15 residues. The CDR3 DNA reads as TGTGCCAGCAGGAGGACAAGAAACTCAGATCAGCCCCAGCATTTT. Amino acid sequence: CASRRTRNSDQPQHF.